Listed here are 15 T cell receptor beta chains from one sample, sequenced in a study of blood T cell repertoires in COVID-19. Sequenced by immunoSEQ multiplex PCR; TCRdb stores in-frame clones only, minus some. The sample has 450,000 to 500,000 clones; around nine tenths are singletons. Source material: PBMCs or T cells enriched from blood (not recorded which). The receptors here all came from an older woman who had recovered from COVID-19.

The rearrangement uses TRBV19 and TRBJ1-4; TRBD1 matches 7 bases. This CDR3 has 15 residues. Unmatched junction bases numbered 12, after V lost 7 bases and J lost 7 bases. Germline V gene data show CDR1 as LNHDA and CDR2 as SQIVND (reference sequence). CDR3 nucleotide sequence: TGTGCCAGTACCCTCCCCCAGCAGGGGGTTGAAAAACTGTTTTTT. Its translation is CASTLPQQGVEKLFF.

V usage is TRBV5-1 and J usage is TRBJ1-2, with TRBD1 matching over 8 bases. The CDR3 spans 20 residues. V lost 3 bases and J lost 4; bases outside the gene matches: 23. Looked up from germline, CDR1 is SGHRS and CDR2 is YFSETQ. DNA for the CDR3: TGCGCCAGCAGCTCCCTCATGGCGGAACACAGACAGGGGACCCTCTATGGCTACACCTTC. It translates to CASSSLMAEHRQGTLYGYTF.

The genes are TRBV3-1 (or the pseudogene TRBV3-2) and TRBJ1-2; 10 bases map to TRBD1. CDR1 is LGHDT, CDR2 YNNKEL, per germline (reference sequence). Unmatched junction bases numbered 9, after V lost 4 bases and J lost 4 bases. This CDR3 contains 16 residues. The CDR3 loop is CASSPRDRGHGYGYTF. The CDR3 coding sequence is TGTGCCAGCAGCCCGCGCGACAGGGGGCACGGCTATGGCTACACCTTC.

J is TRBJ1-4 and V is TRBV5-1, with a tentative D call TRBD1 (5 bases). The CDR3 consists of 16 residues. Germline V lookup: CDR1 SGHRS, CDR2 YFSETQ. The germline V and J ends were trimmed by 0 bases and 7 bases, with 16 bases remaining between them. The CDR3: CASSLGREWGGEKLFF. The CDR3 DNA reads TGCGCCAGCAGCTTGGGCCGTGAATGGGGCGGTGAAAAACTGTTTTTT.

This clone was observed once. The gene calls are TRBV6-1 and TRBJ2-3; 11 nucleotides match TRBD2. The junction had 6 bases not matched to a gene; V was cut back by 0 bases and J by 10 bases. The CDR3 is 15 amino acids. Germline CDR1 MNHNS, CDR2 SASEGT. The CDR3 region is CASSEARLAGGSQYF. The CDR3 DNA reads TGTGCCAGCAGTGAAGCGAGGCTAGCGGGGGGTTCGCAGTATTTT.

This clone was counted a few times. The chain uses TRBV27 and TRBJ1-2; tentatively, D is TRBD1 (5 bases). The CDR3 sequence is 11 residues long. Trimming removed 6 bases from V and 4 bases from J, with 6 bases in between. Per germline, CDR1 MNHEY and CDR2 SMNVEV (reference sequence). Here the CDR3 reads CASRDSYGYTF. The CDR3 DNA reads as TGTGCCAGCAGAGACAGCTATGGCTACACCTTC.

This chain's CDR3 is CASSPLAGASSYEQYV. The CDR3 DNA reads TGTGCCAGCTCACCCCTAGCGGGGGCTAGCTCCTACGAGCAGTACGTC. This rearrangement joins TRBV18 to TRBJ2-7; TRBD2 aligns across 10 bases. The CDR3 runs 16 residues. Germline V lookup: CDR1 KGHSH, CDR2 LQKENI. The V and J ends lost 3 bases and 0 bases, in that order; junction bases with no gene match: 5.

The chain combines TRBV7-8 with TRBJ1-6, with no clear D. V was trimmed by 6 bases and J by 8 bases, leaving 11 bases between them. The CDR3 extends over 13 amino acids. The V gene's germline CDR1 is SGHVS and CDR2 FQNEAQ. The CDR3 loop reads CASREGSYSPLHF. The CDR3 region has the DNA TGTGCCAGCAGGGAGGGCAGTTATTCACCCCTCCACTTT.

This chain's CDR3 is CSVVWDRPYEQYF. The CDR3 nucleotides read TGCAGCGTTGTTTGGGACAGGCCCTACGAGCAGTACTTC. This chain connects TRBV29-1 to TRBJ2-7, with 8 bases that match TRBD1. Germline V CDR1 and CDR2: SQVTM, ANQGSEA. V lost 4 bases to trimming and J lost 2 bases; unmatched junction nucleotides: 4. The CDR3 is 13 residues long.

This chain links TRBV7-9 with TRBJ2-7; D might be TRBD2 (7 bases). CDR3 size: 15 residues. The V end lost 1 base, the J end lost 5 bases, and 15 bases lay between the germline ends. Germline V CDR1 and CDR2: SEHNR, FQNEAQ (reference sequence). The CDR3 here is CASSLDQGEGDEQYF. CDR3 DNA sequence: TGTGCCAGCAGCTTAGATCAAGGGGAGGGGGACGAGCAGTACTTC.

The chain links TRBV29-1 to TRBJ2-7; 8 bases line up with TRBD1. The CDR3 sequence is 13 residues long. The V segment lost 7 bases and the J segment 0 bases; nucleotides outside the gene matches: 5. Germline values: CDR1 SQVTM, CDR2 ANQGSEA. In nucleotides, the CDR3 is TGCAGCGCCGGACAGGGCCTCTCCTACGAGCAGTACTTC. This encodes CSAGQGLSYEQYF.

In regard to this clone: One end of the junction does not line up with germline, which may come from a read error. The chain uses TRBV7-4 and TRBJ1-3; 8 bases are a match to TRBD1. The CDR3 sequence is 15 residues long. CDR1 is SGHVT, CDR2 SQSDAQ, per germline. CDR3 bases: TGTGCCAGCAGCCCAAGGACAGGGTCTGTAAACACCATATATTTT. This codes for CASSPRTGSVNTIYF.

This clone came up once. This chain uses TRBV5-1 with TRBJ2-7; TRBD2 matches at 8 bases. Germline CDR1 and CDR2: SGHRS and YFSETQ. The length of the CDR3 is 16 residues. The junction had 7 bases not matched to a gene; V was cut back by 0 bases and J by 2 bases. The CDR3 reads CASSLELAEYPYEQYV. The CDR3 nucleotides read TGCGCCAGCAGCTTGGAACTAGCGGAATACCCCTACGAGCAGTACGTC.

A few counts support this clone. V gene TRBV4-1 combines with J gene TRBJ2-7; 11 bases match TRBD1. CDR3 length: 14 amino acids. The V and J ends lost 1 base and 7 bases, in that order; junction bases with no gene match: 3. In germline, CDR1 is MGHRA, CDR2 YSYEKL. The CDR3 loop reads CASSQVDRGLEQYF. The CDR3 DNA follows: TGCGCCAGCAGCCAAGTGGACAGGGGGCTAGAGCAGTACTTC.

V is TRBV5-1 and J is TRBJ2-2; 8 nucleotides align to TRBD1. Trimming took 4 bases from V and 4 from J; bases not matched to a gene: 9. The CDR3 covers 16 residues. The germline V gene encodes CDR1 SGHRS and CDR2 YFSETQ. CDR3 amino acids: CASSRDRSEGTGELFF. The CDR3 DNA reads TGCGCCAGCAGCCGGGACAGGTCCGAGGGCACCGGGGAGCTGTTTTTT.